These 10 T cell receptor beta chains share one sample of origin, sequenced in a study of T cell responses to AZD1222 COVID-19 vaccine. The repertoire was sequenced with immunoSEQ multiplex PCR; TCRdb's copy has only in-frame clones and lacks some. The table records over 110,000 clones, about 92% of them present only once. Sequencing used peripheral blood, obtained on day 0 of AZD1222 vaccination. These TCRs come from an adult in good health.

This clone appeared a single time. The CDR3 here is CASSLEGSYNSPLHF. DNA of the CDR3: TGTGCCAGCAGCTTAGAGGGCAGTTATAATTCACCCCTCCACTTT. The chain joins TRBV11-2 to TRBJ1-6; D is uncertain. The V and J ends lost 0 bases and 4 bases respectively, with 7 bases between them. Germline CDR1 and CDR2: SGHAT and FQNNGV. This CDR3 contains 15 residues.

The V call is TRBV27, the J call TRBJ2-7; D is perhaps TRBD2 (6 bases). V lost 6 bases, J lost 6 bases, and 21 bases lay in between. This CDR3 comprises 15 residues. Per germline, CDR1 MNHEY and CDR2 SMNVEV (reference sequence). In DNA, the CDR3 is TGTGCCAGCAGCCTTAATCCGGGACTCCTAACCGAGCAGTACTTC. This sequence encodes CASSLNPGLLTEQYF.

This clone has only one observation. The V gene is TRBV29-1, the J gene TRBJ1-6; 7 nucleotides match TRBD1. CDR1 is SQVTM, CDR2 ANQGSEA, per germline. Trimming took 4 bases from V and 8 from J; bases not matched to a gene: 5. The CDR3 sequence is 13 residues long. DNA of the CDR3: TGCAGCGTTGGGCAGGGGGGTGATTCACCCCTCCACTTT. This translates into CSVGQGGDSPLHF.

This chain's CDR3 is CASSRWGTDTQYF. In DNA, the CDR3 is TGTGCCAGCAGCCGATGGGGCACAGATACGCAGTATTTT. The gene calls are TRBV3-1 (or the pseudogene TRBV3-2) and TRBJ2-3; D uncertain. Trimming took 4 bases from V and 1 from J, leaving 6 bases between them. The V gene's germline CDR1 is LGHDT and CDR2 YNNKEL (reference sequence). This CDR3 comprises 13 residues.

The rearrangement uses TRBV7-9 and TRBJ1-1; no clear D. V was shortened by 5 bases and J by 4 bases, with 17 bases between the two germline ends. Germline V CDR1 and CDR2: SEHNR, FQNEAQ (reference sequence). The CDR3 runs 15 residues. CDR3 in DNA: TGTGCCAGCAGCCTCGGTCAGCCAGGTGGCACTGAAGCTTTCTTT. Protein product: CASSLGQPGGTEAFF.

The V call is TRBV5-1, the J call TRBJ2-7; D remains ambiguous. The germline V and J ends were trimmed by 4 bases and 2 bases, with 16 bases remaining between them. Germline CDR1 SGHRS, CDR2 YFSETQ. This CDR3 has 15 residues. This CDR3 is CASSPAPALTYEQYF. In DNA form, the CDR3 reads TGCGCCAGCAGCCCAGCACCAGCTTTAACCTACGAGCAGTACTTC. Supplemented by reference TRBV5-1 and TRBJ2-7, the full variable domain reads KAGVTQTPRYLIKTRGQQVTLSCSPISGHRSVSWYQQTPGQGLQFLFEYFSETQRNKGNFPGRFSGRQFSNSRSEMNVSTLELGDSALYLCASSPAPALTYEQYFGPGTRLTVT.

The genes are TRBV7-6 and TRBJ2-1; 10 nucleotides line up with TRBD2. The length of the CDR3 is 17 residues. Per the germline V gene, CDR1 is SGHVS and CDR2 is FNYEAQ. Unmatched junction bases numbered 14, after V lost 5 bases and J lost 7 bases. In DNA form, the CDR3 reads TGTGCCAGCAGCCCTCGGCCCCCTAGCGGGGGCGTGAATGAGCAGTTCTTC. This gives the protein CASSPRPPSGGVNEQFF.

In DNA, the CDR3 is TGCAGCGCCCATACAGGGGGCAACACTGAAGCTTTCTTT. Translated, it gives CSAHTGGNTEAFF. The gene calls are TRBV29-1 and TRBJ1-1; 9 bases fit TRBD1. Trimming took 7 bases from V and 2 from J; bases not matched to a gene: 5. CDR3 length: 13 amino acids. Germline V lookup: CDR1 SQVTM, CDR2 ANQGSEA.

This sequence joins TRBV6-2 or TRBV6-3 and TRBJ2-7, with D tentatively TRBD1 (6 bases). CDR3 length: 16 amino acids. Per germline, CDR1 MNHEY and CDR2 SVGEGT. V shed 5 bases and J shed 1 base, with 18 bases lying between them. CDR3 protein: CASSTLNRASSYEQYF. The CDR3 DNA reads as TGTGCCAGCAGTACACTGAACAGGGCCAGTTCCTACGAGCAGTACTTC.

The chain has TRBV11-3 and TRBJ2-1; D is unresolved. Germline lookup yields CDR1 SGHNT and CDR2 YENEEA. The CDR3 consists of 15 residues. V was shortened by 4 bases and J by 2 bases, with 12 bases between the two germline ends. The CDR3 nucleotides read TGTGCCAGCAGCTCGGGCCTTGGGGCCTACAATGAGCAGTTCTTC. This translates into CASSSGLGAYNEQFF.